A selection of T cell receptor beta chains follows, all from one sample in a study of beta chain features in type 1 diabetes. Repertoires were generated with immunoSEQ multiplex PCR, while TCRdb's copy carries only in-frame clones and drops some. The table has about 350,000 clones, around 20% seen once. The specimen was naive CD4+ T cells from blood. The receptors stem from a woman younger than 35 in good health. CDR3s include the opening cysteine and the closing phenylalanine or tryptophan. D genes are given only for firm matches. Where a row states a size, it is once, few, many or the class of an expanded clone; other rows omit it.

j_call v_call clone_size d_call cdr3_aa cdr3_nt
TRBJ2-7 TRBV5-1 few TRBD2 CASSSGLAVTYEQYF TGCGCCAGCAGCTCGGGACTAGCAGTAACCTACGAGCAGTACTTC
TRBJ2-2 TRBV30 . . CAWRAGSTGELFF TGTGCCTGGAGGGCAGGGTCAACCGGGGAGCTGTTTTTT
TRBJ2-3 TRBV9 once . CASSPNRDNTDTQYF TGTGCCAGCAGCCCTAACAGGGATAACACAGATACGCAGTATTTT
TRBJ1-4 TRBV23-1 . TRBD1 CASSHIPGGGEKLFF TGCGCCAGCAGTCATATCCCAGGGGGCGGTGAAAAACTGTTTTTT
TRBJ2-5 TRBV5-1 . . CASSPGSSRGETQYF TGCGCCAGCAGCCCCGGGTCCTCACGGGGAGAGACCCAGTACTTC
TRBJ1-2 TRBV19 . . CASSLTYDYGYTF TGTGCCAGTAGTCTCACCTACGACTATGGCTACACCTTC
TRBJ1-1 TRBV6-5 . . CASSYRSQVAF TGTGCCAGCAGTTACCGATCACAGGTAGCCTTT
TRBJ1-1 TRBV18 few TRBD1 CASSPGQGANTEAFF TGTGCCAGCTCACCGGGACAGGGGGCCAACACTGAAGCTTTCTTT
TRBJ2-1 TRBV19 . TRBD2 CASSPGLEVNEQFF TGTGCCAGTAGCCCCGGACTAGAGGTCAATGAGCAGTTCTTC
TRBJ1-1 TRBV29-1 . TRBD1 CSGQGSPNTEAFF TGCAGCGGACAGGGATCCCCGAACACTGAAGCTTTCTTT
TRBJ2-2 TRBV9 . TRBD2 CASSVGSGGNTGELFF TGTGCCAGCAGCGTAGGTAGCGGGGGAAACACCGGGGAGCTGTTTTTT
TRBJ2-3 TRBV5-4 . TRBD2 CASSRPKGGTSGDTQYF TGTGCCAGCAGCCGCCCCAAGGGAGGGACTAGCGGAGATACGCAGTATTTT
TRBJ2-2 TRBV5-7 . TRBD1 CASSLLEDRVRTGELFF TGTGCCAGCAGCTTGCTGGAGGACAGGGTCAGGACCGGGGAGCTGTTTTTT
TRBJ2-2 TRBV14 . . CASSRGTNTGELFF TGTGCCAGCAGCAGGGGGACGAACACCGGGGAGCTGTTTTTT
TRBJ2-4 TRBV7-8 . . CASSLLAKNIQYF TGTGCCAGCAGCTTACTAGCCAAAAACATTCAGTACTTC
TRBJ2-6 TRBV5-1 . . CASSLAGGSGANVLTF TGCGCCAGCAGCTTGGCCGGGGGCTCTGGGGCCAACGTCCTGACTTTC
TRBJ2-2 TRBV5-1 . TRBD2 CASLLAENTGELFF TGCGCCAGCCTTCTAGCGGAGAACACCGGGGAGCTGTTTTTT
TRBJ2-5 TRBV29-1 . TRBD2 CSVEQREGPRETQYF TGCAGCGTTGAACAGCGGGAGGGCCCTCGGGAGACCCAGTACTTC
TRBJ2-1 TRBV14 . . CASSLRDFPHNEQFF TGTGCCAGCAGCCTCCGGGACTTTCCACACAATGAGCAGTTCTTC
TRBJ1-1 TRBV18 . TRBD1 CASSPPGTAVNTEAFF TGTGCCAGCTCACCCCCCGGGACAGCGGTGAACACTGAAGCTTTCTTT
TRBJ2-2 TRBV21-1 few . CASRGREGELFF TGTGCCAGCAGGGGGCGGGAAGGGGAGCTGTTTTTT
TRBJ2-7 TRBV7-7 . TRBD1 CASSPRGRVYEQYF TGTGCTAGCAGTCCCAGGGGGCGAGTCTACGAGCAGTACTTC
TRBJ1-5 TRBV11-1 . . CASSLSENQPQHF TGTGCCAGCAGCTTGAGCGAAAATCAGCCCCAGCATTTT
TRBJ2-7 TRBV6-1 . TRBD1 CASRAPGQGGYEQYF TGTGCCAGCCGGGCCCCGGGACAGGGGGGATACGAGCAGTACTTC
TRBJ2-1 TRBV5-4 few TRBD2 CASLRGGSFNEQFF TGTGCCAGCCTGCGAGGCGGGAGCTTCAATGAGCAGTTCTTC
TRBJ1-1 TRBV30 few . CAHTGTRTEAFF TGTGCCCATACAGGGACTAGGACTGAAGCTTTCTTT
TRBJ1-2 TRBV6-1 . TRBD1 CASRRDRTSGGYTF TGTGCCAGCAGGAGGGACAGAACCTCGGGTGGCTACACCTTC
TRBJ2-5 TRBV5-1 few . CASSLSLQETQYF TGCGCCAGCAGCTTAAGCCTCCAAGAGACCCAGTACTTC
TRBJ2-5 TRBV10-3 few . CAISGRASGETQYF TGTGCCATCAGTGGGAGGGCTAGTGGAGAGACCCAGTACTTC
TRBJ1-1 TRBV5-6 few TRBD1 CASSQGDRWDTEAFF TGTGCCAGCAGCCAAGGGGACAGGTGGGACACTGAAGCTTTCTTT
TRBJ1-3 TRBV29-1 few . CSVERAGNTIYF TGCAGCGTTGAGAGGGCTGGAAACACCATATATTTT
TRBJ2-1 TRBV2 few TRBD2 CATTLGTSGGPEQFF TGTGCCACCACCTTAGGGACTAGCGGGGGGCCGGAGCAGTTCTTC
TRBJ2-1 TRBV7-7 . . CASSLGHSNNEQFF TGTGCTAGCAGCTTAGGGCATTCCAATAATGAGCAGTTCTTC
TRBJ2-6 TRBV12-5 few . CASRDSGANVLTF TGTGCTAGTCGGGACTCTGGGGCCAACGTCCTGACTTTC
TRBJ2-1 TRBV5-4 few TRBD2 CASRVAGGPWNEQFF TGTGCCAGCAGGGTAGCGGGAGGGCCGTGGAATGAGCAGTTCTTC
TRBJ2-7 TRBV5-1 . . CASSSRDIYEQYF TGCGCCAGCAGCTCCCGGGACATCTACGAGCAGTACTTC
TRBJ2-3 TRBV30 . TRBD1 CAWSVPTGELDTQYF TGTGCCTGGAGTGTACCTACAGGGGAGTTGGATACGCAGTATTTT
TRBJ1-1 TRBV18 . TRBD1 CASSPPRTGADTEAFF TGTGCCAGCTCACCACCTCGGACAGGGGCGGACACTGAAGCTTTCTTT
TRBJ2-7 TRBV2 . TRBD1 CASSGEQGGEQYF TGTGCCAGCAGCGGAGAACAGGGGGGCGAGCAGTACTTC
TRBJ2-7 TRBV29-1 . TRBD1 CSVEAGTGLSYEQYF TGCAGCGTTGAAGCCGGGACAGGGCTTTCCTACGAGCAGTACTTC
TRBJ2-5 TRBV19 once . CASTPPQGRGEETQYF TGTGCCAGTACCCCCCCCCAGGGGAGAGGAGAAGAGACCCAGTACTTC
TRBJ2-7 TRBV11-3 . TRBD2 CASSLGLARGYEQYF TGTGCCAGCAGCTTAGGACTAGCGAGGGGCTACGAGCAGTACTTC
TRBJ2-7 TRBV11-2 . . CASSLALYYEQYF TGTGCCAGCAGCTTAGCACTTTACTACGAGCAGTACTTC
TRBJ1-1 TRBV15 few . CATSRAPGEGAFF TGTGCCACCAGCAGAGCTCCCGGGGAGGGAGCTTTCTTT
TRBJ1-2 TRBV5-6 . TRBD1 CASSSDRDRGGYGYTF TGTGCCAGCAGCTCGGACAGGGACAGGGGTGGTTATGGCTACACCTTC
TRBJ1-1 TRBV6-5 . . CASSHNLRTEAFF TGTGCCAGCAGCCACAATCTGAGGACTGAAGCTTTCTTT
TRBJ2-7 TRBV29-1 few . CSVEGQGGPEQYF TGCAGCGTCGAGGGCCAGGGGGGCCCCGAGCAGTACTTC
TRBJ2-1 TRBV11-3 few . CASSSRTSGSYNEQFF TGTGCCAGCAGCTCGCGGACTTCGGGGTCCTACAATGAGCAGTTCTTC
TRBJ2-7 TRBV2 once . CASGKDRFSYEQYF TGTGCCAGCGGCAAAGACAGGTTCAGCTACGAGCAGTACTTC
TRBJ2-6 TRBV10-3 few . CAISESGTSSLEANVLTF TGTGCCATCAGTGAGTCCGGGACATCTTCCCTCGAGGCCAACGTCCTGACTTTC
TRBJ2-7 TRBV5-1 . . CASSLGLARDEQYF TGCGCCAGCAGCTTGGGGCTAGCGAGGGACGAGCAGTACTTC
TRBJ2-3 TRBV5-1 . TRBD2 CASSPTRLAGRDTQYF TGCGCCAGCAGCCCTACCCGACTAGCGGGCAGGGATACGCAGTATTTT
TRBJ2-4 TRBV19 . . CASRPRAHDTGKNIQYF TGTGCCAGTAGACCTCGGGCGCACGATACAGGCAAAAACATTCAGTACTTC
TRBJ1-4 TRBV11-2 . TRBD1 CASRRTGLNEKLFF TGTGCCAGCAGAAGGACAGGCCTTAATGAAAAACTGTTTTTT
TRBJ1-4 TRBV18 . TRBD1 CASSPGQGADEKLFF TGTGCCAGCTCACCGGGACAGGGGGCGGATGAAAAACTGTTTTTT
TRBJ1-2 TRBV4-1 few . CASSHVDRSYGYTF TGCGCCAGCAGCCATGTTGACAGGAGCTATGGCTACACCTTC
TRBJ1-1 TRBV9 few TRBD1 CASSARDRGYTEAFF TGTGCCAGCAGCGCTCGGGACAGGGGGTACACTGAAGCTTTCTTT
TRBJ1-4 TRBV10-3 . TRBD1 CAISPSEGQGREKLFF TGTGCCATCAGCCCGAGTGAGGGACAGGGGAGAGAAAAACTGTTTTTT
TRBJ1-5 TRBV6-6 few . CASSTQENQPQHF TGTGCCAGCAGTACTCAAGAGAATCAGCCCCAGCATTTT
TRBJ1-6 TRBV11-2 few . CASSSRSGPLHF TGTGCCAGCAGTTCACGATCCGGACCCCTCCACTTT